The 24 T cell receptor beta chains below were found in one sample sequenced in a study of regulatory T cells in long-lasting Graves disease. The sample's time point: newly diagnosed GD, antithyroid drugs for less than 3 months. PBMC-extracted RNA yielded the TCR library. Building the TCR beta libraries relied on iRepertoire HTBI primers, and CDR3 regions underwent Arm-PCR. Using its own MiXCR run on the multiplex PCR reads, TCRdb lists one record per CDR3 protein. The sample lists a few hundred thousand distinct CDR3 sequences, around 21% occurring once. This sample comprised peripheral blood mononuclear cells (PBMCs), obtained at new diagnosis, from a patient treated with antithyroid drugs. These receptors were obtained from a female donor with Graves disease.

A note on this clonotype: This sequence is one base from a far larger clone and is likely a read error. The missing conserved phenylalanine or tryptophan at the end of this CDR3 makes a read error likely. J is TRBJ1-1 and V is TRBV7-8; D uncertain. Trimming pared 5 bases from V and 5 bases from J, leaving 18 bases between. Germline V CDR1 and CDR2: SGHVS, FQNEAQ. The CDR3 extends over 15 amino acids. The CDR3, as DNA: TGTGCCAGCAGCCAACTTCGCAATTCGAAGACTGAAGCTTTCCTT. As protein: CASSQLRNSKTEAFL.

The table lists this clonotype with many counts. The V and J genes are TRBV27 and TRBJ2-7; tentatively, D is TRBD2 (5 bases). Trimming took off 5 bases at V and 5 bases at J, with 25 bases between the two ends. Germline V CDR1 and CDR2: MNHEY, SMNVEV (reference sequence). The CDR3 covers 17 residues. As DNA, the CDR3 is TGTGCCAGCAGTCGACGACCACGAGGGTTTGCGGAGGACGAGCAGTACTTC. It translates to CASSRRPRGFAEDEQYF.

This clonotype occurred many times. The V and J genes are TRBV6-5 and TRBJ2-1, with 9 bases identical to TRBD2. CDR1 is MNHEY, CDR2 SVGAGI, per germline. The CDR3 is made up of 15 amino acids. V shed 2 bases, J shed 7 bases, and the junction held 6 bases outside the gene matches. The CDR3 nucleotides are TGTGCCAGCAGTTACGGCGGGAGGGCCGGGAATGAGCAGTTCTTC. As protein: CASSYGGRAGNEQFF.

As for this clonotype: A single base is all that separates this from a far larger clone, so a read error is likely. This sequence joins TRBV11-2 and TRBJ2-3, with 9 bases matching TRBD2. The CDR3 totals 15 residues. Germline CDR1 is SGHAT and CDR2 is FQNNGV. As DNA, the CDR3 is TGTGCCGGCAGCTTAGGGACTAGCCTCACAGATACGCAGTATTTT. Its translation: CAGSLGTSLTDTQYF.

The table lists this clonotype with a few counts. The V gene is TRBV19, the J gene TRBJ2-2; D is perhaps TRBD1 or TRBD2 (5 bases each). Per germline, CDR1 LNHDA and CDR2 SQIVND (reference sequence). V shed 6 bases and J shed 0 bases, with 17 bases lying between them. CDR3 length: 17 amino acids. The CDR3 DNA sequence: TGTGCCAGTAGCTTCGGGACGGACCTTACGAACACCGGGGAGCTGTTTTTT. Its protein product is CASSFGTDLTNTGELFF. Using reference TRBV19 and TRBJ2-2 for the parts outside the CDR3, the full variable domain is DGGITQSPKYLFRKEGQNVTLSCEQNLNHDAMYWYRQDPGQGLRLIYYSQIVNDFQKGDIAEGYSVSREKKESFPLTVTSAQKNPTAFYLCASSFGTDLTNTGELFFGEGSRLTVL.

This clonotype was recorded at least ten times. The chain couples TRBV7-2 to TRBJ2-7, with D possibly called TRBD1 or TRBD2 (5 bases each). This CDR3 is 13 amino acids long. CDR1 SGHTA and CDR2 FQGNSA come from the germline V gene. Deletions cut 3 bases from V and 9 bases from J, with 15 bases between. The CDR3 coding sequence is TGTGCCAGCAGCTTTTTGGGGGTAGCAGCGCAGTACTTC. It encodes CASSFLGVAAQYF.

This clonotype was recorded many times. V is TRBV19 and J is TRBJ2-1; 7 bases are shared with TRBD2. Germline CDR1 LNHDA, CDR2 SQIVND (reference sequence). Trimming took 2 bases from V and 7 from J; bases not matched to a gene: 11. CDR3 size: 16 residues. The CDR3 loop is CASSISGDSHGNEQFF. The CDR3 nucleotides read TGTGCCAGTAGTATAAGCGGGGACTCACACGGGAATGAGCAGTTCTTC. The complete variable domain, with remaining parts taken from reference TRBV19 and TRBJ2-1, reads DGGITQSPKYLFRKEGQNVTLSCEQNLNHDAMYWYRQDPGQGLRLIYYSQIVNDFQKGDIAEGYSVSREKKESFPLTVTSAQKNPTAFYLCASSISGDSHGNEQFFGPGTRLTVL.

This clonotype was seen at least ten times. The rearrangement links TRBV28 to TRBJ1-2, with D hard to call. Germline-derived CDR1 and CDR2 are MDHEN and SYDVKM. V lost 4 bases and J 8 bases, leaving 23 bases between the germline ends. This CDR3 is built from 16 residues. CDR3 residues: CASSSPPDVFQGGYTF. CDR3 in DNA: TGTGCCAGCAGTTCGCCCCCGGACGTTTTTCAAGGGGGCTACACCTTC.

This clonotype was picked up many times. The chain joins TRBV7-9 to TRBJ2-3; a weak D match, TRBD1 (5 bases). The CDR3 totals 15 residues. CDR1 and CDR2 (germline): SEHNR, FQNEAQ (reference sequence). With 5 bases removed from V and 0 bases from J, the gap between germline ends came to 12 bases. In DNA form, the CDR3 reads TGTGCCAGCAGCATTGACAGAGCTAGCACAGATACGCAGTATTTT. Translated: CASSIDRASTDTQYF.

This clonotype showed up many times. J is TRBJ2-5 and V is TRBV9, with 8 bases lining up with TRBD1. Losses at the gene ends were 0 bases for V and 4 bases for J; bases not matched to a gene: 5. Germline V gene data show CDR1 as SGDLS and CDR2 as YYNGEE. The length of the CDR3 is 15 residues. CDR3 region: CASSVGGGQGETQYF. CDR3 nucleotides: TGTGCCAGCAGCGTAGGTGGTGGACAGGGAGAGACCCAGTACTTC.

This clonotype was seen at least ten times. V is TRBV6-1 and J is TRBJ2-1; TRBD2 aligns across 10 bases. The J segment lost 9 bases and the V segment lost 5 bases, leaving 16 bases of the junction unmatched. Germline V CDR1 and CDR2: MNHNS, SASEGT. The CDR3 extends over 17 amino acids. CDR3 nucleotides: TGTGCCAGCAGTCGTCCCTGGCTAGCGGGAGCGAGGGGTGAGCAGTTCTTC. Translation: CASSRPWLAGARGEQFF.

On this clonotype itself: A read error is possible here, since a much larger clone lies one base away. The CDR3 sequence: CASGLQGPPRAEAFF. The CDR3 bases are TGTGCCAGCGGCTTGCAGGGCCCCCCGCGGGCTGAAGCTTTCTTT. The V call is TRBV5-6, the J call TRBJ1-1, with D maybe TRBD1 (5 bases). Germline V gene sequence: CDR1 SGHDT, CDR2 YYEEEE. This CDR3 spans 15 amino acids.

This clonotype occurred a few times. Compared with germline, one end of the junction differs, possibly owing to a read error. The rearrangement links TRBV24-1 to TRBJ2-2; a weak D match, TRBD1 (6 bases). The germline CDR1 and CDR2 sequences are KGHDR and SFDVKD. The CDR3 is 14 residues long. The CDR3 here is CATGDRLNTGELFF. DNA for the CDR3: TGTGCCACCGGTGACAGGTTGAACACCGGGGAGCTGTTTTTT.

This clonotype was recorded at least ten times. The genes are TRBV7-8 and TRBJ1-4, with 11 bases identical to TRBD1. This CDR3 is 18 amino acids long. V dropped 2 bases and J dropped 6; count of bases not matched to a gene: 11. Germline V lookup: CDR1 SGHVS, CDR2 FQNEAQ. The CDR3 region is CASSLRPGTGGIHEKLFF. As DNA, the CDR3 is TGTGCCAGCAGCTTACGGCCCGGGACAGGGGGAATTCATGAAAAACTGTTTTTT.

Of note for this clonotype: Being one base from a much bigger clone, this may be a read error. The chain links TRBV2 to TRBJ1-3, with D perhaps matching TRBD1 (5 bases). The CDR3 is made up of 14 amino acids. CDR1 is SNHLY and CDR2 is FYNNEI in the germline V gene. Trimming cost V 3 bases and J 8 bases, with 14 bases left between them. Here the CDR3 reads CASSDKTVGDTIYF. CDR3 sequence (DNA): TGTGCCAGCAGTGATAAGACAGTGGGAGACACCATATATTTT.

This clonotype was seen a few times. The chain recombines TRBV28 with TRBJ1-4; TRBD1 is a possible D gene (5 bases). Trimming shortened V by 5 bases and J by 10 bases, and 11 bases separated the two germline ends. The CDR3 is made up of 12 amino acids. Germline V gene sequence: CDR1 MDHEN, CDR2 SYDVKM. CDR3 DNA sequence: TGTGCCAGCAGTCCCCCCGGGGGAAAACTGTTTTTT. Amino acid sequence: CASSPPGGKLFF.

V usage is TRBV25-1 and J usage is TRBJ2-7; maybe TRBD2 (6 bases). Trimming took off 3 bases at V and 6 bases at J, with 18 bases between the two ends. The germline V gene has CDR1 MGHDK and CDR2 SYGVNS. The CDR3 covers 15 residues. CDR3 residues: CASSDSSAGRCEQYF. In DNA form, the CDR3 reads TGTGCCAGCAGTGATTCCTCGGCAGGGAGGTGCGAGCAGTACTTC.

This clonotype has at least ten counts. The V gene is TRBV3-1, the J gene TRBJ2-7; the D is unclear. The germline CDR1 and CDR2 sequences are LGHDT and YNNKEL (reference sequence). The CDR3 has 13 residues. The V gene lost 2 bases and the J gene lost 6 bases, with 11 bases spanning the gap. CDR3 amino acids: CASSQHPHREQYF. DNA of the CDR3: TGTGCCAGCAGCCAACACCCACACCGCGAGCAGTACTTC.

The chain links TRBV6-1 to TRBJ1-4, with D perhaps TRBD1 (5 bases). The CDR3 totals 16 residues. CDR1 and CDR2 (germline): MNHNS, SASEGT. Trimming shortened V by 7 bases and J by 3 bases, and 18 bases separated the two germline ends. The DNA for the CDR3 is TGTGCCAGCAACCAACCCACTGGGGGTCCTAATGAAAAACTGTTTTTT. It encodes CASNQPTGGPNEKLFF.

This clonotype was seen ten or more times. The chain couples TRBV11-3 to TRBJ2-2; TRBD2 agrees at 8 bases. Germline V CDR1 and CDR2: SGHNT, YENEEA. The CDR3 contains 16 residues. Trimming at V came to 2 bases and at J to 3 bases, leaving 5 bases not matched to a gene. The CDR3: CASSLYTGGHTGELFF. CDR3 in DNA: TGTGCCAGCAGCTTATATACGGGAGGGCACACCGGGGAGCTGTTTTTT.

This clonotype was seen a few times. The V gene is TRBV9, the J gene TRBJ1-2; 7 bases match TRBD1. CDR1 and CDR2 from the germline V gene are SGDLS and YYNGEE. The CDR3 totals 14 residues. V shed 4 bases, J shed 4 bases, and the junction held 7 bases outside the gene matches. The CDR3 here is CASSLEGAAYGYTF. DNA for the CDR3: TGTGCCAGCAGCCTCGAGGGGGCGGCCTATGGCTACACCTTC.

This clonotype was seen repeatedly, ten times or more. The gene calls are TRBV2 and TRBJ1-2; the match to TRBD1 covers 9 bases. Germline CDR1 reads SNHLY; CDR2 reads FYNNEI. The trim removed 8 bases at V and 5 bases at J, leaving 9 bases unmatched. The CDR3 contains 14 residues. CDR3 sequence reads: CASGPGQGGYGYTF. For the CDR3, the DNA is TGTGCCAGCGGCCCGGGACAGGGAGGTTATGGCTACACCTTC.

At least ten counts were recorded for this clonotype. J is TRBJ2-1 and V is TRBV28, with D perhaps TRBD2 (7 bases). This CDR3 is 15 amino acids long. Germline CDR1 is MDHEN and CDR2 is SYDVKM. V lost 7 bases to trimming and J lost 3 bases, with 16 bases between them. DNA for the CDR3: TGTGCCAGCATTGGGGGGGGCAGGATCTACAATGAGCAGTTCTTC. It is translated as CASIGGGRIYNEQFF.

This clonotype was observed many times. The V call is TRBV2, the J call TRBJ1-2, with TRBD1 matching 10 bases. V lost 4 bases to trimming and J lost 7 bases; unmatched junction nucleotides: 9. This CDR3 contains 15 residues. Germline CDR1 reads SNHLY; CDR2 reads FYNNEI. The CDR3 nucleotides read TGTGCCAGCAGTGGAAGGGGACAGGGGATGGGTGGCTACACCTTC. As protein: CASSGRGQGMGGYTF. Full variable domain (rest looked up from reference TRBV2 and TRBJ1-2): EPEVTQTPSHQVTQMGQEVILRCVPISNHLYFYWYRQILGQKVEFLVSFYNNEISEKSEIFDDQFSVERPDGSNFTLKIRSTKLEDSAMYFCASSGRGQGMGGYTFGSGTRLTVV.